This entry lists 13 T cell receptor beta chains sequenced from one sample in a study of Graves' ophthalmopathy and Graves' hyperthyroidism. CDR3 regions of TCR beta were amplified from RNA transcripts. First-round RT-PCR relied on HTBI primers, and a second-round multiplex PCR came next. TCRdb reprocessed the multiplex PCR reads with MiXCR, giving one entry per CDR3 protein. This sample has about 1.2 million distinct CDR3 sequences; 35% to 45% occur once, and the top ten carry roughly 10%. Sequences were obtained from peripheral blood or thyroid tissue (not recorded which). These receptor sequences come from an adult man with Graves' hyperthyroidism.

The chain uses TRBV28 and TRBJ1-1, with 8 bases fitting TRBD1. This CDR3 comprises 11 residues. Germline-derived CDR1 and CDR2 are MDHEN and SYDVKM. With V trimmed by 6 bases and J by 10 bases, 4 bases remained unmatched. CDR3 loop: CASRGQGRAFF. DNA for the CDR3: TGTGCCAGCAGAGGACAGGGTCGAGCTTTCTTT.

Comment on this clonotype: The junction does not match germline at one end; this may be a read error. CDR3 protein: CASSYQSETRYF. The CDR3 coding sequence is TGTGCCAGCAGTTACCAGTCCGAGACCCGGTACTTC. The gene calls are TRBV7-9 and TRBJ2-5; D is ambiguous. Per germline, CDR1 SEHNR and CDR2 FQNEAQ (reference sequence). The length of the CDR3 is 12 residues.

To note about this clonotype: A single base separates this from a much larger clone, so it may be a read error. The chain has TRBV19 and TRBJ1-6; D is perhaps TRBD1 (6 bases). The CDR3 has 13 amino acids. V was pared by 4 bases and J by 7 bases, with 8 bases between. CDR1 and CDR2 (germline): LNHDA, SQIVND (reference sequence). The DNA for the CDR3 is TGTGCCAGTAGTACAGGGGCCAATTCACCCCTCCACTTT. This sequence encodes CASSTGANSPLHF.

This clonotype appeared a few times. Given a much more abundant clone one base away, this may be a read error. V usage is TRBV20-1 and J usage is TRBJ2-7, with D possibly being TRBD1 (5 bases). From germline, CDR1 is DFQATT and CDR2 SNEGSKA (reference sequence). The CDR3 is 13 residues long. The CDR3 reads CSADPQGSYEHYF. CDR3 DNA sequence: TGCAGTGCCGACCCCCAGGGCTCCTACGAGCACTACTTC.

This clonotype was detected ten times or more. CDR3 sequence reads: CASSQRRGEAFF. The DNA for the CDR3 is TGTGCCAGCAGCCAACGGAGGGGTGAAGCTTTCTTT. This chain uses TRBV6-5 with TRBJ1-1; the D gene is possibly TRBD1 (5 bases). The V gene's germline CDR1 is MNHEY and CDR2 SVGAGI. V was pared by 6 bases and J by 7 bases, with 12 bases between. The CDR3 sequence is 12 residues long.

This clonotype was seen ten or more times. V usage is TRBV6-5 and J usage is TRBJ1-2, with D uncertain. Trimming stripped 5 bases from V and 5 bases from J, with 9 bases between. Germline V CDR1 and CDR2: MNHEY, SVGAGI. The CDR3 runs to 12 residues. In DNA, the CDR3 is TGTGCCAGCAGTGCACGGAGTTATGGCTACACCTTC. Translating gives CASSARSYGYTF.

This clonotype was seen many times. V usage is TRBV19 and J usage is TRBJ1-5, with unresolved D. The CDR3 sequence is 13 residues long. Germline CDR1 LNHDA, CDR2 SQIVND (reference sequence). Trimming left V 8 bases short and J 5 bases short, with 13 bases between. CDR3: CASQYQRHQPQHF. The CDR3 DNA sequence: TGTGCCAGTCAGTACCAGCGGCATCAGCCCCAGCATTTT.

This chain connects TRBV10-3 to TRBJ2-7; possible D gene TRBD2, 5 bases. The germline gives CDR1 ENHRY, CDR2 SYGVKD. V lost 5 bases to trimming and J lost 6 bases, with 11 bases between them. The CDR3 has 12 amino acids. The CDR3 nucleotides read TGTGCCATCAGTCCTCGGACTCGCGAGCAGTACTTC. It codes for CAISPRTREQYF.

The chain employs TRBV29-1 and TRBJ1-2; D perhaps matches TRBD1 (5 bases). V was shortened by 0 bases and J by 3 bases, with 11 bases between the two germline ends. This CDR3 has 14 residues. Germline V CDR1 and CDR2: SQVTM, ANQGSEA. The CDR3 region has the DNA TGCAGCGTTGAAGATCGGGACGAGTACTATGGCTACACCTTC. This gives the protein CSVEDRDEYYGYTF.

In this sample, this clonotype turned up many times. The rearrangement links TRBV11-1 to TRBJ2-5; 9 bases line up with TRBD2. CDR3 length: 16 residues. Per germline, CDR1 SGHAT and CDR2 FQDESV (reference sequence). Trimming cost V 3 bases and J 2 bases; bases outside gene matches: 7. CDR3 sequence reads: CASSFRAGGHQETQYF. CDR3 sequence (DNA): TGTGCCAGCAGCTTTCGAGCGGGAGGACATCAAGAGACCCAGTACTTC.

The rearrangement joins TRBV20-1 to TRBJ2-3; D is uncertain. Trimming removed 6 bases from V and 4 bases from J, with 17 bases in between. This CDR3 region has 14 residues. In germline, CDR1 is DFQATT, CDR2 SNEGSKA (reference sequence). This chain's CDR3 is CSASRPTLADTQYF. In nucleotides, the CDR3 is TGCAGTGCCAGCAGGCCAACATTGGCAGATACGCAGTATTTT.

Ten or more counts support this clonotype. The rearrangement links TRBV29-1 to TRBJ2-5; D might be TRBD1 (6 bases). Germline V lookup: CDR1 SQVTM, CDR2 ANQGSEA. Trimming took 4 bases from V and 1 from J, leaving 10 bases between them. This CDR3 comprises 13 residues. CDR3 region: CSVVRTAQETQYF. The CDR3 DNA reads TGCAGCGTTGTTCGGACAGCCCAAGAGACCCAGTACTTC.

This chain links TRBV5-6 with TRBJ2-7; 7 positions agree with TRBD1. Germline CDR1 reads SGHDT; CDR2 reads YYEEEE. The CDR3 loop spans 14 amino acids. J gave up 0 bases and V 4 bases, and 4 bases lay outside the gene matches. CDR3 region: CASSIGQASYEQYF. Written as DNA, the CDR3 is TGTGCCAGCAGCATCGGACAGGCCTCCTACGAGCAGTACTTC.